These 18 T cell receptor beta chains were sequenced from one sample in a study of OX40 agonist ivuxolimab in advanced cancers. Preparation of the library involved the immunoSEQ multiplex PCR assay. TCRdb mirrors the immuneACCESS table, restricted to in-frame sequences. Some clones are absent from its copies; in checked studies, under half trace to an unresolved V gene, and the reason for the others is unknown. This sample is represented by tens of thousands of clones; around 90% of them were singletons. The ten largest clones represent 16% of the sample. Sequences were derived from CD4+ or CD8+ T cells sorted from blood, sampled in a trial of the OX40 agonist ivuxolimab. Receptors originate from an adult with an advanced solid tumor such as melanoma, head and neck, liver or kidney cancer.

The rearrangement links TRBV4-3 to TRBJ1-1; a possible D gene is TRBD1 (6 bases). Trimming removed 3 bases at V and 8 bases at J, with 13 bases between. Germline CDR1 reads LGHNA; CDR2 reads YSLEER. This CDR3 region has 13 residues. CDR3 bases: TGCGCCAGCAGCCAGGACAGCCTTAGAGAAGCTTTCTTT. Amino acid sequence: CASSQDSLREAFF.

This clone was found a few times. The rearrangement joins TRBV4-1 to TRBJ1-5; no clear D. The CDR3 covers 14 residues. The germline CDR1 and CDR2 sequences are MGHRA and YSYEKL. The V gene lost 3 bases and the J gene lost 0 bases, with 6 bases spanning the gap. The CDR3 loop reads CASSHGPSNQPQHF. The CDR3 nucleotides read TGCGCCAGCAGCCACGGGCCTAGCAATCAGCCCCAGCATTTT.

The chain employs TRBV6-6 and TRBJ2-5; D tentatively fits TRBD1 or TRBD2 (5 bases each). The CDR3 is 11 residues long. Looked up from germline, CDR1 is MNHNY and CDR2 is SVGAGI (reference sequence). The germline V and J ends were trimmed by 6 bases and 11 bases, with 13 bases remaining between them. CDR3 DNA sequence: TGTGCCAGCAGGGGCATGGGGGAGCAGTACTTC. This codes for CASRGMGEQYF.

Notes on this clone: A read error may produce the germline difference seen at one junction end. This chain links TRBV2 with TRBJ2-1, with TRBD2 as a possible D gene (6 bases). CDR3 size: 13 residues. Per the germline V gene, CDR1 is SNHLY and CDR2 is FYNNEI. CDR3 residues: CASSDLAGSHPVF. CDR3 DNA sequence: TGTGCCAGCAGCGACCTTGCGGGGAGCCACCCGGTCTTC.

The gene calls are TRBV5-1 and TRBJ2-3; either TRBD1 or TRBD2 may fit D (6 bases each). The V end lost 7 bases, the J end lost 6 bases, and 18 bases lay between the germline ends. The CDR3 length is 14 residues. CDR1 and CDR2 (germline): SGHRS, YFSETQ. CDR3 loop: CASSSGATQDTQYF. The CDR3 region has the DNA TGCGCCAGCTCGTCGGGGGCGACTCAGGATACGCAGTATTTT.

This chain links TRBV19 with TRBJ2-1; no definite D call. This CDR3 has 16 amino acids. V shed 0 bases and J shed 4 bases, with 13 bases lying between them. In germline, CDR1 is LNHDA, CDR2 SQIVND (reference sequence). The CDR3 sequence is CASSIDQRRPYNEQFF. The DNA for the CDR3 is TGTGCCAGTAGTATAGATCAACGACGGCCGTACAATGAGCAGTTCTTC.

The chain joins TRBV5-5 to TRBJ2-3; TRBD2 agrees at 14 bases. The CDR3 spans 16 residues. Unmatched junction bases numbered 3, after V lost 2 bases and J lost 4 bases. The V gene's germline CDR1 is SGHKS and CDR2 YYEKEE (reference sequence). CDR3: CASSFRLAGGADTQYF. The CDR3 DNA sequence: TGTGCCAGCAGCTTTCGACTAGCGGGAGGGGCAGATACGCAGTATTTT. Combining the CDR3 with reference TRBV5-5 and TRBJ2-3 gives the whole variable domain DAGVTQSPTHLIKTRGQQVTLRCSPISGHKSVSWYQQVLGQGPQFIFQYYEKEERGRGNFPDRFSARQFPNYSSELNVNALLLGDSALYLCASSFRLAGGADTQYFGPGTRLTVL.

The genes are TRBV5-6 and TRBJ2-1; weak D call: TRBD1 (6 bases). Germline loops: CDR1 SGHDT, CDR2 YYEEEE. The CDR3 sequence is 12 residues long. V was shortened by 2 bases and J by 7 bases, with 7 bases between the two germline ends. The CDR3 here is CASSFDRNEQFF. The CDR3 coding sequence is TGTGCCAGCAGCTTCGACAGGAATGAGCAGTTCTTC. Full variable domain (outside the CDR3, taken from reference TRBV5-6 and TRBJ2-1): DAGVTQSPTHLIKTRGQQVTLRCSPKSGHDTVSWYQQALGQGPQFIFQYYEEEERQRGNFPDRFSGHQFPNYSSELNVNALLLGDSALYLCASSFDRNEQFFGPGTRLTVL.

This clone was counted a few times. The chain carries TRBV28 and TRBJ2-7, with D tentatively TRBD1 (7 bases). The CDR3 is 22 residues long. Germline loops: CDR1 MDHEN, CDR2 SYDVKM. V dropped 0 bases and J dropped 0 bases, with 30 bases sitting between them. The CDR3 is CASSLWGTVDPYLVADSYEQYF. CDR3 sequence (DNA): TGTGCCAGCAGTTTATGGGGGACAGTCGACCCTTATCTGGTAGCGGACTCCTACGAGCAGTACTTC.

The genes are TRBV9 and TRBJ1-1; D possibly corresponds to TRBD1 (5 bases). Trimming shortened V by 0 bases and J by 4 bases, and 16 bases separated the two germline ends. The CDR3 is 16 residues long. The germline gives CDR1 SGDLS, CDR2 YYNGEE. Here the CDR3 DNA reads TGTGCCAGCAGCGTAGGTATTGATCCCGGGGGCACTGAAGCTTTCTTT. Its translation is CASSVGIDPGGTEAFF.

This clone was recorded only once. CDR3 amino acids: CASSYSSQVQYF. CDR3 nucleotide sequence: TGTGCCAGCAGTTACTCGAGCCAGGTGCAGTACTTC. This rearrangement joins TRBV6-6 to TRBJ2-7; D uncertain. Trimming stripped 0 bases from V and 9 bases from J, with 9 bases between. This CDR3 has 12 amino acids. Germline V lookup: CDR1 MNHNY, CDR2 SVGAGI (reference sequence).

This clone was recorded a few times. The chain combines TRBV6-1 with TRBJ1-3; possibly TRBD1 for D (6 bases). This CDR3 has 17 residues. Germline loops: CDR1 MNHNS, CDR2 SASEGT. Trimming removed 0 bases at V and 0 bases at J, with 12 bases between. Here the CDR3 reads CASSEARGGGSGNTIYF. Here the CDR3 DNA reads TGTGCCAGCAGTGAAGCGCGGGGAGGGGGCTCTGGAAACACCATATATTTT.

The chain recombines TRBV27 with TRBJ2-7; D is uncertain. Trimming left V 5 bases short and J 2 bases short, with 16 bases between. Germline CDR1 is MNHEY and CDR2 is SMNVEV (reference sequence). This CDR3 contains 15 residues. The CDR3 DNA is TGTGCCAGCAGTCGGAGCGTCCCAGGTGCCTACGAGCAGTACTTC. This encodes CASSRSVPGAYEQYF.

V usage is TRBV18 and J usage is TRBJ1-4; no definite D call. The CDR3 consists of 14 residues. The V end was cut by 0 bases, the J end by 8 bases, with 10 bases between. In germline, CDR1 is KGHSH, CDR2 LQKENI. CDR3: CASSPPLRREKLFF. In DNA form, the CDR3 reads TGTGCCAGCTCACCACCGTTGAGAAGGGAAAAACTGTTTTTT.

The chain combines TRBV30 with TRBJ2-3; possible D gene TRBD1, 5 bases. CDR3 length equals 18 residues. Germline V gives CDR1 GTSNPN, CDR2 SVGIG (reference sequence). V gave up 0 bases and J gave up 2 bases, with 21 bases separating them. The CDR3 loop is CAWSVNQLTVKITDTQYF. In DNA, the CDR3 is TGTGCCTGGAGTGTAAACCAATTGACAGTGAAAATCACAGATACGCAGTATTTT.

In this sample, this clone turned up once. The CDR3 region is CASSPRQNYEQYF. CDR3 nucleotides: TGTGCCAGCTCACCGCGACAGAACTACGAGCAGTACTTC. The genes are TRBV18 and TRBJ2-7, with D possibly matching TRBD1 (5 bases). The CDR3 consists of 13 residues. V shed 3 bases and J shed 3 bases, with 9 bases lying between them. From germline, CDR1 is KGHSH and CDR2 LQKENI. The entire variable domain, with the rest obtained from reference TRBV18 and TRBJ2-7, is as follows: NAGVMQNPRHLVRRRGQEARLRCSPMKGHSHVYWYRQLPEEGLKFMVYLQKENIIDESGMPKERFSAEFPKEGPSILRIQQVVRGDSAAYFCASSPRQNYEQYFGPGTRLTVT.

The V gene is TRBV11-2, the J gene TRBJ2-7; the match to TRBD2 covers 8 bases. The trim removed 1 base at V and 3 bases at J, leaving 5 bases unmatched. CDR1 SGHAT and CDR2 FQNNGV come from the germline V gene. The CDR3 contains 15 residues. Here the CDR3 reads CASSLGATSVYEQYF. As DNA, the CDR3 is TGTGCCAGCAGCTTAGGGGCGACTAGCGTCTACGAGCAGTACTTC.

The rearrangement uses TRBV6-5 and TRBJ2-5; D is ambiguous. The V gene's germline CDR1 is MNHEY and CDR2 SVGAGI. V was clipped by 6 bases and J by 2 bases, with 10 bases between them. This CDR3 region has 13 residues. The CDR3, as DNA: TGTGCCAGCAGGTATCTAGGGCAAGAGACCCAGTACTTC. It yields the protein CASRYLGQETQYF.